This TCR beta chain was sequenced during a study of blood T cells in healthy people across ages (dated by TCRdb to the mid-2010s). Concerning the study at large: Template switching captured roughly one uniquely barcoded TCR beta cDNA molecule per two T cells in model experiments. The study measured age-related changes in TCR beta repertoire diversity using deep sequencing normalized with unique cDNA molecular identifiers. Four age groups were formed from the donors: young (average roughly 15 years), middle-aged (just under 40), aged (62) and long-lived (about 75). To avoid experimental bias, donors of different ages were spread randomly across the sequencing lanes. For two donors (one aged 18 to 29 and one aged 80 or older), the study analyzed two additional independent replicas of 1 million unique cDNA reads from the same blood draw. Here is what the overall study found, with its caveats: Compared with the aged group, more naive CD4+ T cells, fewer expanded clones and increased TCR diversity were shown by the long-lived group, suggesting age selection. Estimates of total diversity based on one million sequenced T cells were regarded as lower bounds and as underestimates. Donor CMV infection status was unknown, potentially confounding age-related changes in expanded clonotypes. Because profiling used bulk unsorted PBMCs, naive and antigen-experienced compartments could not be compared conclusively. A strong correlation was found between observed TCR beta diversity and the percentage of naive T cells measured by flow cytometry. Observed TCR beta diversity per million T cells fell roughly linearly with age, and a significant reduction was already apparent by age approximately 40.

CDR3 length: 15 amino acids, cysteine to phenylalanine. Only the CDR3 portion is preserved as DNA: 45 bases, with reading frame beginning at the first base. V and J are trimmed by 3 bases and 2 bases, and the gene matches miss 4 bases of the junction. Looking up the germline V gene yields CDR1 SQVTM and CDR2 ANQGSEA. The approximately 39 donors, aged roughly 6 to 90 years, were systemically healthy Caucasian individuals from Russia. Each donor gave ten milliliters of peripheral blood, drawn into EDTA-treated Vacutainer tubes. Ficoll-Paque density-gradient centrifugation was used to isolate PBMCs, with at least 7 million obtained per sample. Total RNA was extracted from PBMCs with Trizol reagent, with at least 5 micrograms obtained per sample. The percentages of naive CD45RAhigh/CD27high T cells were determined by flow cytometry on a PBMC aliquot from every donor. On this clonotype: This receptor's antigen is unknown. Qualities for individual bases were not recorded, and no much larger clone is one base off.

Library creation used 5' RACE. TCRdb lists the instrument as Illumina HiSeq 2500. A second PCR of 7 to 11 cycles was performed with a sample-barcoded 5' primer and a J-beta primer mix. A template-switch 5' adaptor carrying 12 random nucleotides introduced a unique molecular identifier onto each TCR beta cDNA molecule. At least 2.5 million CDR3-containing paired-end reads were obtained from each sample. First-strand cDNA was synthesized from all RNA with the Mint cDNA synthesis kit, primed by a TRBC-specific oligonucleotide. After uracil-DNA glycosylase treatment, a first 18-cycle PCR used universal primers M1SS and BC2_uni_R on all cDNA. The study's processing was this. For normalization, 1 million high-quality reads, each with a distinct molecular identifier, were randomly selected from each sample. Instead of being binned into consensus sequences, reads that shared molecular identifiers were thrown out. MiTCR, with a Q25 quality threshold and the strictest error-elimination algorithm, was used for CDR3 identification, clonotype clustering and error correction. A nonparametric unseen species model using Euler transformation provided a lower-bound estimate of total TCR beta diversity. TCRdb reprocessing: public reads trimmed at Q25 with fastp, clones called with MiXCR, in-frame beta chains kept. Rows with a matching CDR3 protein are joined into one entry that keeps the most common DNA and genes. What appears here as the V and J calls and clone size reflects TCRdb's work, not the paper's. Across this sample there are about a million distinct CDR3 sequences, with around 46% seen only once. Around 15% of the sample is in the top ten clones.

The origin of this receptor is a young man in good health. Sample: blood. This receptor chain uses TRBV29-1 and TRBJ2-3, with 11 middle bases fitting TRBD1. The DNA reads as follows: TGCAGCGTTGAGGACAGGGGGCTACCCACAGATACGCAGTATTTT. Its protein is CSVEDRGLPTDTQYF.